Reported below is one TCR beta chain. What it binds is not known. The PCR had 60 Vbeta and 13 Jbeta primers. Some clones are missing from TCRdb's copy, which holds only in-frame ones; the method was immunoSEQ multiplex PCR. The profile covers approximately 180,000 clones, with roughly 68% appearing a single time and 1.8% taken by the ten largest. The sample belongs to a study of cytomegalovirus exposure and HLA in healthy donors. V gave up 4 bases and J gave up 9 bases, with 9 bases separating them. The length of the CDR3 is 11 residues. Germline-derived CDR1 and CDR2 are MNHEY and SVGAGI. General study results and limits: A missense DCLRE1C variant was associated with V- and J-gene trimming of TCR beta chains in a later analysis, and an independent cohort replicated the association. 16,951 TCR beta sequences were associated with HLA alleles at 0.05 false discovery rate in a later analysis. An apparent linkage of common viral pathogens to several of the most significant clusters emerged in a later analysis.

This TCR was sampled from a young woman in good health and CMV-seronegative. The rearrangement joins TRBV6-5 to TRBJ2-5, with no clear D. Sequenced input: PBMCs. The CDR3 bases are TGTGCCAGCAGTTCTCGTCGGGCCCAGTACTTC. This sequence encodes CASSSRRAQYF.